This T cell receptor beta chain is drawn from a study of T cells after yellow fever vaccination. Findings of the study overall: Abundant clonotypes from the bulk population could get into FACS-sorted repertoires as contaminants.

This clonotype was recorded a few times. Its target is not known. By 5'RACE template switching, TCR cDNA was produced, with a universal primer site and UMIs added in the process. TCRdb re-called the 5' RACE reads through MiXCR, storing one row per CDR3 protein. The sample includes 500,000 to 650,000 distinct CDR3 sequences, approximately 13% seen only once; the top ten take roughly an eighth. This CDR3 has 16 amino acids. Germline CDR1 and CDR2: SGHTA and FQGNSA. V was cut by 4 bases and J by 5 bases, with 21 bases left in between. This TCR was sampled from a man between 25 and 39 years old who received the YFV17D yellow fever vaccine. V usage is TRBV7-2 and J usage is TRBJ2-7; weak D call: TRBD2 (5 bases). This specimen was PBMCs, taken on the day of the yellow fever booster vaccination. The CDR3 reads CASSSYLGRRADEQYF. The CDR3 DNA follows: TGTGCCAGCAGCTCGTACCTGGGAAGGCGGGCCGACGAGCAGTACTTC.